This T cell receptor beta chain appears in the sequencing data of a study of early T cells in non-severe SARS-CoV-2 infection. Tagging with unique molecular identifiers was applied to individual cDNA molecules. TCRdb fed the 5' RACE reads into MiXCR, producing one record per CDR3 protein. The repertoire consists of 70,000 to 75,000 distinct CDR3 sequences, with more than 9% occurring once and the leading ten covering 3% to 5%. This clonotype turned up a few times. V lost 4 bases and J lost 5, with 9 bases in between. The V gene's germline CDR1 is SGHTA and CDR2 FQGNSA. There are 12 residues in the CDR3.

The sample consisted of whole blood. The chain couples TRBV7-2 to TRBJ2-7; the D is unclear. This clonotype was sampled from an adult who was a healthcare worker with PCR-confirmed SARS-CoV-2 infection or an uninfected control (not recorded which). CDR3 in DNA: TGTGCCAGCAGCTCGACCCTAAACGAGCAGTACTTC. Amino acids: CASSSTLNEQYF.